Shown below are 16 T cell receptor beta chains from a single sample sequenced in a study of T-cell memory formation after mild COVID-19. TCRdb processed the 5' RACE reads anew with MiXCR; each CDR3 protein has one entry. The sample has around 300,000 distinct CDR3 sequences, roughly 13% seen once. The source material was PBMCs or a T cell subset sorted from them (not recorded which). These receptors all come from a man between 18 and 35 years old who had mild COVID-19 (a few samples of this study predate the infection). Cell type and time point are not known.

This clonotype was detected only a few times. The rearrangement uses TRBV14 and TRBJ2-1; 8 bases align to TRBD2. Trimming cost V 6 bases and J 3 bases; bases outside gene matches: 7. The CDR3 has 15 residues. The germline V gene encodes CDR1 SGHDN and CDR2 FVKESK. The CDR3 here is CASRASGGFYNEQFF. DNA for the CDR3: TGTGCCAGCAGGGCCAGCGGGGGTTTCTACAATGAGCAGTTCTTC. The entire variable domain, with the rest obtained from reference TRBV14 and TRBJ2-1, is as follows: EAGVTQFPSHSVIEKGQTVTLRCDPISGHDNLYWYRRVMGKEIKFLLHFVKESKQDESGMPNNRFLAERTGGTYSTLKVQPAELEDSGVYFCASRASGGFYNEQFFGPGTRLTVL.

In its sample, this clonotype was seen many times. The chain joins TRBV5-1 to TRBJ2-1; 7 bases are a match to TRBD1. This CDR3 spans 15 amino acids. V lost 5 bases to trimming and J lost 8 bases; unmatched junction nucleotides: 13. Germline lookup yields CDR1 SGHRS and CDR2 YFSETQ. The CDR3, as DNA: TGCGCCAGCAGTCAGACAGGGTGGGTGGTCGATGAGCAGTTCTTC. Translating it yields CASSQTGWVVDEQFF.

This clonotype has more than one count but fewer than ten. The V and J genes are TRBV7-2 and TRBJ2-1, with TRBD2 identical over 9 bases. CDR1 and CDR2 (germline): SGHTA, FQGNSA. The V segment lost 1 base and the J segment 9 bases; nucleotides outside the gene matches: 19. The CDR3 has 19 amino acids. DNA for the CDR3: TGTGCCAGCAGCTTAGGTCGGAGGGCTAGCGGGGTCACGATCGGTGAGCAGTTCTTC. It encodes CASSLGRRASGVTIGEQFF.

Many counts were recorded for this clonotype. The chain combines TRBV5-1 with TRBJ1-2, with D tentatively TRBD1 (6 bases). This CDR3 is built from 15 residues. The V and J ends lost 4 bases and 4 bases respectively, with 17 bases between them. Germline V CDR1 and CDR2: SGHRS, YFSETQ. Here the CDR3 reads CASSDGQTLGYGYTF. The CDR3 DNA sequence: TGCGCCAGCAGCGACGGACAGACGCTAGGCTATGGCTACACCTTC.

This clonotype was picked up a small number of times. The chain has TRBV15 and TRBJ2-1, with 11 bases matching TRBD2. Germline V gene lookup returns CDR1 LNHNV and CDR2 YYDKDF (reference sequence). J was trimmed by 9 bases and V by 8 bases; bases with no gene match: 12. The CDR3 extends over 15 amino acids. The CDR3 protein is CATPKPGTSGGEQFF. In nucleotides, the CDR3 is TGTGCCACCCCCAAACCCGGGACTAGCGGCGGTGAGCAGTTCTTC.

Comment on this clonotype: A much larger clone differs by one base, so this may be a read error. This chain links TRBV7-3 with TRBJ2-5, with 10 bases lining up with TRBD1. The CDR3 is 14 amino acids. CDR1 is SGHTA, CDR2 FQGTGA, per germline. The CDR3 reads CSSSRDRGSETQYF. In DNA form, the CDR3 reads TGTTCCAGCAGCCGGGACAGGGGTTCGGAGACCCAGTACTTC.

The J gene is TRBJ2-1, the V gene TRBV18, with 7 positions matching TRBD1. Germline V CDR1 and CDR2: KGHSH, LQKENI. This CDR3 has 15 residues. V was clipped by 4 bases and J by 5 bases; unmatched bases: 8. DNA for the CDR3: TGTGCCAGCTCACGAAATATTGGACAGGACAATGAGCAGTTCTTC. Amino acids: CASSRNIGQDNEQFF.

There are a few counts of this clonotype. The CDR3: CATGGGLGNQPQHF. CDR3 DNA: TGTGCCACTGGCGGGGGATTGGGCAATCAGCCCCAGCATTTT. This chain joins TRBV15 and TRBJ1-5, with a tentative D call TRBD1 (5 bases). Per the germline V gene, CDR1 is LNHNV and CDR2 is YYDKDF (reference sequence). The V end lost 9 bases, the J end lost 2 bases, and 14 bases lay between the germline ends. The CDR3 covers 14 residues.

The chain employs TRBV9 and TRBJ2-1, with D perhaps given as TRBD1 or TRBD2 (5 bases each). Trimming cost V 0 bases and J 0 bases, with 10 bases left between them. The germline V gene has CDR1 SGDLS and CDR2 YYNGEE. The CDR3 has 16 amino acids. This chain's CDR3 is CASSVGPGSSYNEQFF. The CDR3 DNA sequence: TGTGCCAGCAGCGTAGGTCCAGGGAGCTCCTACAATGAGCAGTTCTTC.

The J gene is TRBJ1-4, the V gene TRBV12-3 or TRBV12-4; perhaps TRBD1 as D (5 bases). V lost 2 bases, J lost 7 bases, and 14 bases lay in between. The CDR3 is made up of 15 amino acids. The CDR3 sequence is CASSLINGGREKLFF. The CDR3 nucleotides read TGTGCCAGCAGTTTAATTAATGGGGGACGTGAAAAACTGTTTTTT.

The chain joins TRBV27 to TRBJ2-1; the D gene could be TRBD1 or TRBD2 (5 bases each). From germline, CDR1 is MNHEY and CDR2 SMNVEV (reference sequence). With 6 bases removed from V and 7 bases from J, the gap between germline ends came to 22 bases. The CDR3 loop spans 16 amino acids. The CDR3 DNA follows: TGTGCCAGCAGGCCCAGAGGGGCCGGTATCAAGAATGAGCAGTTCTTC. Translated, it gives CASRPRGAGIKNEQFF.

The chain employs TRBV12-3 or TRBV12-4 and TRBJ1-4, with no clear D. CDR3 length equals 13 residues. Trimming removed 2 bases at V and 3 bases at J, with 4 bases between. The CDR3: CASSLPPNEKLFF. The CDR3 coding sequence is TGTGCCAGCAGTTTACCCCCTAATGAAAAACTGTTTTTT.

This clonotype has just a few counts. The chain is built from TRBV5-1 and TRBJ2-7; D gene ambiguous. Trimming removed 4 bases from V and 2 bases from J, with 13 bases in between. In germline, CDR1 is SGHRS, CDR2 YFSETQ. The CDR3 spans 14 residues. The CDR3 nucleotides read TGCGCCAGCAGCCCACCACAGACCACCTACGAGCAGTACTTC. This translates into CASSPPQTTYEQYF.

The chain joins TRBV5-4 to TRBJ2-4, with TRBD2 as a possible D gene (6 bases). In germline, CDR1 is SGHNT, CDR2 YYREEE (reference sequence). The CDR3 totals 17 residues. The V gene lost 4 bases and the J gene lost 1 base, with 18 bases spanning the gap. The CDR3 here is CASSPGGVMMAKNIQYF. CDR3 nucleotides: TGTGCCAGCAGCCCCGGAGGGGTAATGATGGCCAAAAACATTCAGTACTTC. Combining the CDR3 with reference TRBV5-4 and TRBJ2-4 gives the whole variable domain ETGVTQSPTHLIKTRGQQVTLRCSSQSGHNTVSWYQQALGQGPQFIFQYYREEENGRGNFPPRFSGLQFPNYSSELNVNALELDDSALYLCASSPGGVMMAKNIQYFGAGTRLSVL.

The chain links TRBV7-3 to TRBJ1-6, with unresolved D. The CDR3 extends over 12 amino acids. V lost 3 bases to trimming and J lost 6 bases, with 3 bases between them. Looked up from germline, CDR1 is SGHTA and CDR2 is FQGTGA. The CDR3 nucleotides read TGTGCCAGCAGCTTTCCTAATTCACCCCTCCACTTT. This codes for CASSFPNSPLHF. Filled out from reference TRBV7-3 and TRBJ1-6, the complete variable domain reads GAGVSQTPSNKVTEKGKYVELRCDPISGHTALYWYRQSLGQGPEFLIYFQGTGAADDSGLPNDRFFAVRPEGSVSTLKIQRTERGDSAVYLCASSFPNSPLHFGNGTRLTVT.

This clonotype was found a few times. The CDR3 loop reads CASSARRQGETQYF. In DNA, the CDR3 is TGTGCCAGCAGTGCTAGGAGGCAAGGAGAGACCCAGTACTTC. The rearrangement joins TRBV2 to TRBJ2-5; maybe TRBD2 (5 bases). Germline loops: CDR1 SNHLY, CDR2 FYNNEI. V was pared by 4 bases and J by 4 bases, with 13 bases between. The CDR3 runs to 14 residues.